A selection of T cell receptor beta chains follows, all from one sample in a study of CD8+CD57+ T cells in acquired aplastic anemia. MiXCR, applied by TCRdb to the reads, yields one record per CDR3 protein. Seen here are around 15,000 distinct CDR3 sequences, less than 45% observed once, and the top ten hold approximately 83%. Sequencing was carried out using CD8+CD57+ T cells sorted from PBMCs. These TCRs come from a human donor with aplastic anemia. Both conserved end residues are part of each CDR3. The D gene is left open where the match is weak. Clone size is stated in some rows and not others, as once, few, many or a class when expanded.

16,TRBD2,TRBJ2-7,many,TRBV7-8,CASSLAMRGGSYEQYF,TGTGCCAGCAGCTTAGCGATGCGGGGGGGATCCTACGAGCAGTACTTC
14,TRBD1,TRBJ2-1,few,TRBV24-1,CATRSGQGLNEQFF,TGTGCCACCAGGTCGGGACAGGGGTTGAATGAGCAGTTCTTC
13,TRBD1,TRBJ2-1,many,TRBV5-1,CASSAGTGYEQFF,TGCGCCAGCAGCGCCGGGACAGGATACGAGCAGTTCTTC
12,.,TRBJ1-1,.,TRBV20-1,CSARAGDTEAFF,TGCAGTGCTAGAGCAGGGGACACTGAAGCTTTCTTT
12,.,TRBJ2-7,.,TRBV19,CASSIGQNEQYF,TGTGCCAGTAGTATAGGGCAGAACGAGCAGTACTTC
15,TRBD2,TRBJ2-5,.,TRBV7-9,CASLDGRGGPETQYF,TGTGCCAGCTTGGACGGTCGGGGGGGCCCGGAGACCCAGTACTTC
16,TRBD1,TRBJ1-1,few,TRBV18,CASSPRGQGSNTEAFF,TGTGCCAGCTCACCACGGGGACAGGGATCGAACACTGAAGCTTTCTTT
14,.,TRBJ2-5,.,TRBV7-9,CASGGGQRSETQYF,TGTGCCAGCGGAGGAGGTCAGCGGTCGGAGACCCAGTACTTC
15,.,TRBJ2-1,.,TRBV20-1,CSARDIAISYNEQFF,TGCAGTGCTAGAGATATAGCCATCTCCTACAATGAGCAGTTCTTC
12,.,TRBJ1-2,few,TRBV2,CAGRQANCGYTF,TGTGCCGGCCGACAGGCTAACTGTGGCTACACCTTC
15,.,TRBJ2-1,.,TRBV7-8,CASSYDATLYNEQFF,TGTGCCAGCAGCTACGACGCTACTCTATACAATGAGCAGTTCTTC
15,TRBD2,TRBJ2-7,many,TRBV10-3,CATRSTSGGAYEQYF,TGTGCCACCAGAAGTACTAGCGGCGGAGCCTACGAGCAGTACTTC
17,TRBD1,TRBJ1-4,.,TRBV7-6,CASSQRTGGEGLEKLFF,TGTGCCAGCAGCCAGAGGACAGGGGGCGAAGGGTTGGAAAAACTGTTTTTT
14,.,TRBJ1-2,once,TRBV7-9,CASSLVLPGDGYTF,TGTGCCAGCAGCTTAGTCCTCCCAGGGGATGGCTACACCTTC
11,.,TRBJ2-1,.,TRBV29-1,CSVDSLAKQFF,TGCAGCGTTGATTCGCTAGCGAAGCAGTTCTTC
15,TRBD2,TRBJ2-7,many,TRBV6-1,CASSEADSGGSEQYF,TGTGCCAGCAGTGAAGCTGATAGCGGGGGTTCCGAGCAGTACTTC
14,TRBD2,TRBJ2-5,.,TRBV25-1,CASSDVLAAETQYF,TGTGCCAGCAGTGATGTACTAGCGGCCGAGACCCAGTACTTC
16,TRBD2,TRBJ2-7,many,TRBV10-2,CASSDPLAGGSYEQYF,TGCGCCAGCAGTGACCCCCTAGCGGGAGGTTCCTACGAGCAGTACTTC
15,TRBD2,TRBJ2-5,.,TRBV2,CASRGGSSGVETQYF,TGTGCCAGCAGGGGGGGGAGCAGCGGGGTAGAGACCCAGTACTTC
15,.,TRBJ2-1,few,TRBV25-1,CASSPPERSYNEQFF,TGTGCCAGCAGCCCCCCGGAGCGTTCCTACAATGAGCAGTTCTTC
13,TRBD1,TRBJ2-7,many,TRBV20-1,CSATRTGTYEQYF,TGCAGTGCTACAAGGACAGGGACCTACGAGCAGTACTTC
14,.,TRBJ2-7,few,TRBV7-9,CASSPPGQPYEQYF,TGTGCCAGCAGTCCTCCCGGACAGCCCTACGAGCAGTACTTC
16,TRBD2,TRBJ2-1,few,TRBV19,CASSIHSSGGWNEQFF,TGTGCCAGTAGTATCCATTCGAGCGGGGGGTGGAATGAGCAGTTCTTC
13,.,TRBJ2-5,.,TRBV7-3,CASSPAGQETQYF,TGTGCCAGCAGCCCCGCGGGACAAGAGACCCAGTACTTC